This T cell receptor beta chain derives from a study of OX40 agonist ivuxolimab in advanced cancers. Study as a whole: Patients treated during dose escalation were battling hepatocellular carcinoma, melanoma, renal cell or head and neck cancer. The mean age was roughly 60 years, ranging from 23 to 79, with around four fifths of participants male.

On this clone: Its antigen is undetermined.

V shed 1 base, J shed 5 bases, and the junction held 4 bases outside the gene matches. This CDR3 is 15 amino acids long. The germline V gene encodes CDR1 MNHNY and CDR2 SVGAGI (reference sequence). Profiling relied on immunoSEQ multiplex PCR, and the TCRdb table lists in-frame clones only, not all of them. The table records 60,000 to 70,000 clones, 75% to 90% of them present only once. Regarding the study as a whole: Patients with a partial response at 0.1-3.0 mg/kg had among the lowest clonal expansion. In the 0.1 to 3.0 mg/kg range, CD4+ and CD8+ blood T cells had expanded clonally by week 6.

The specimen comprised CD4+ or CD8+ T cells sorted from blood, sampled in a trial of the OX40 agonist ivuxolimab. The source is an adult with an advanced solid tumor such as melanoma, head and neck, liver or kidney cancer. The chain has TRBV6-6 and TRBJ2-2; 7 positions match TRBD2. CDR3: CASSYLTSKTGELFF. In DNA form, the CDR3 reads TGTGCCAGCAGTTACTTGACTAGCAAGACCGGGGAGCTGTTTTTT.